This TCR beta chain comes out of a study of blood T cell repertoires in COVID-19. Study at large: Sample material is recorded as cDNA or gDNA derived from T cells, B-cell-depleted T cells, or PBMCs.

V lost 2 bases and J lost 2; bases outside the gene matches: 8. Germline CDR1 KGHSY, CDR2 FQNENV. This CDR3 is built from 18 residues. Sequencing used immunoSEQ multiplex PCR; TCRdb keeps in-frame clones, though not all of them. The sample contains 150,000 to 200,000 clones, about 88% of which appear only once. The clonotype originates from a woman at least 80 years old in a cohort sampled during active or convalescent COVID-19. The V gene is TRBV16, the J gene TRBJ1-3, with 11 nucleotides matching TRBD1. The sample was peripheral blood. The CDR3 is CASSQNSGQGATGNTIYF. CDR3 DNA: TGTGCCAGCAGCCAAAACTCCGGACAGGGGGCTACTGGAAACACCATATATTTT.